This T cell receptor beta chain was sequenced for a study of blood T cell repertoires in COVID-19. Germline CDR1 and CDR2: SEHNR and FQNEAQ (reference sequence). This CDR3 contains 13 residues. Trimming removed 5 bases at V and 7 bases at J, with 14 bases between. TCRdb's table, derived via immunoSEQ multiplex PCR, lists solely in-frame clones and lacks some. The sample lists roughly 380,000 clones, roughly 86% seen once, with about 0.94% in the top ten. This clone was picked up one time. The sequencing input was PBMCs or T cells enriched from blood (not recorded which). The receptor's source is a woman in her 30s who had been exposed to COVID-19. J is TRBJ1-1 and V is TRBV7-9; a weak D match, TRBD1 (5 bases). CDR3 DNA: TGTGCCAGCAGCCCCGGGACGGGGGGTGAAGCTTTCTTT. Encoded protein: CASSPGTGGEAFF.